This T cell receptor beta chain was identified in a study of OX40 agonist ivuxolimab in advanced cancers. Across the whole study: Males comprised 70% to 90% of the group, whose mean age was roughly 64 years (range roughly 20 to 85). Findings and caveats of the study: Clones of CD4+ and CD8+ blood T cells grew by week 6 at doses of 0.1 to 3.0 mg/kg.

This clone was picked up a small number of times. Its antigen is undetermined. Method: immunoSEQ multiplex PCR; TCRdb's copy keeps in-frame clones and lacks some. The sample has some 100,000 clones, under 95% seen once. Enrollment shut out patients with autoimmune disease history or systemic immunosuppression. Blood was sampled at baseline, cycle 4 day 1, and cycle 7 day 1. V shed 5 bases and J shed 7 bases, with 17 bases lying between them. This CDR3 has 14 amino acids. Germline V gives CDR1 WSHSY, CDR2 SAAADI. The chain couples TRBV10-2 to TRBJ1-1; D unresolved. Sequences were derived from CD4+ or CD8+ T cells sorted from blood, sampled in a trial of the OX40 agonist ivuxolimab. The origin of this receptor is an adult with an advanced solid tumor such as melanoma, head and neck, liver or kidney cancer. The CDR3 is CASSSFDAVLEAFF. As DNA, the CDR3 is TGCGCCAGCAGTTCGTTCGATGCCGTGCTTGAAGCTTTCTTT.